The present TCR beta chain was sequenced within a study of CDR3 diversity in severe acne. TCRdb re-derived calls from the PCR reads in MiXCR, one entry per CDR3 protein. The sample gives tens of thousands of distinct CDR3 sequences, 51% of which show up once; about 13% is in the top ten. Germline V lookup: CDR1 SGHNT, CDR2 YYREEE (reference sequence). The CDR3 loop spans 14 amino acids. V lost 3 bases to trimming and J lost 3 bases, with 9 bases between them. The source of this sequence is a male donor in good health, without acne. V gene TRBV5-4 combines with J gene TRBJ1-4, with D unresolved. Specimen: blood. CDR3 residues: CASSSGMANEKLFF. The DNA for the CDR3 is TGTGCCAGCAGCTCCGGAATGGCTAATGAAAAACTGTTTTTT. Supplemented by reference TRBV5-4 and TRBJ1-4, the full variable domain reads ETGVTQSPTHLIKTRGQQVTLRCSSQSGHNTVSWYQQALGQGPQFIFQYYREEENGRGNFPPRFSGLQFPNYSSELNVNALELDDSALYLCASSSGMANEKLFFGSGTQLSVL.